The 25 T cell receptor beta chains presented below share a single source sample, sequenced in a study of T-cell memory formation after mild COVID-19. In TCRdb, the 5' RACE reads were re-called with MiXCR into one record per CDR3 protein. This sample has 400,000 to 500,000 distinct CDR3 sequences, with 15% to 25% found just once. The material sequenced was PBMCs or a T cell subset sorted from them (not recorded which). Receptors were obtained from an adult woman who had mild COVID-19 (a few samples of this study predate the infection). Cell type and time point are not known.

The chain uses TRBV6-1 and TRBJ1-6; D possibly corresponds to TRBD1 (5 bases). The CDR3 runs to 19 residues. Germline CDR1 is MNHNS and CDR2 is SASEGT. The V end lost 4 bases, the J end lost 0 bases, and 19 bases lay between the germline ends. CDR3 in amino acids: CASSGKTVGRTSYNSPLHF. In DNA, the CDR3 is TGTGCCAGCAGTGGAAAGACAGTCGGACGAACCTCCTATAATTCACCCCTCCACTTT.

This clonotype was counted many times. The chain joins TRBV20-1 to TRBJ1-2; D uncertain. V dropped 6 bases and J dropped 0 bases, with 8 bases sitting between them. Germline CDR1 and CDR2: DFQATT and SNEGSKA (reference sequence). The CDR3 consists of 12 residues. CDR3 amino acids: CSARASNYGYTF. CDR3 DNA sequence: TGCAGTGCAAGGGCGTCTAACTATGGCTACACCTTC.

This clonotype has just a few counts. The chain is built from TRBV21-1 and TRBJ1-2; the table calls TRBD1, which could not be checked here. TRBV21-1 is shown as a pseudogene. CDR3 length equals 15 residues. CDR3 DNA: TGTGCCAGCAGCAAATCGGACACGGGGTGCTATGGCTACACCTTC. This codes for CASSKSDTGCYGYTF.

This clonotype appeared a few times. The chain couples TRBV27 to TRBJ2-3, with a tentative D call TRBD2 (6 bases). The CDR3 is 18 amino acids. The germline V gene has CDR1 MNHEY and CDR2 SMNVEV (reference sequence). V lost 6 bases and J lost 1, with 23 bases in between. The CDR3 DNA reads TGTGCCAGCAGCCCAACAACAGCTGGCGGGGCTGGCACAGATACGCAGTATTTT. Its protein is CASSPTTAGGAGTDTQYF.

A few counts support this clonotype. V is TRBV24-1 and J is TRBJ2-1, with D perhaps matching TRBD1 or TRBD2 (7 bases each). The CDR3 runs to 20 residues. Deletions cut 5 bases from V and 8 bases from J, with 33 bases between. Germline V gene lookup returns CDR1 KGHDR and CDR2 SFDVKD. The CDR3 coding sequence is TGTGCCACCAGTGGACCCTCGGGACAGCCCATCAGCGGGGTCTGGGATGAGCAGTTCTTC. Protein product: CATSGPSGQPISGVWDEQFF.

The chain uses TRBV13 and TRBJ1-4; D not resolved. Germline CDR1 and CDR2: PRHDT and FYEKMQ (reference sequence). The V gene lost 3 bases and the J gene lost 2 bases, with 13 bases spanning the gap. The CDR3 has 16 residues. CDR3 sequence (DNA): TGTGCCAGCAGCTTTAAAACCGCACCTACTAATGAAAAACTGTTTTTT. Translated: CASSFKTAPTNEKLFF.

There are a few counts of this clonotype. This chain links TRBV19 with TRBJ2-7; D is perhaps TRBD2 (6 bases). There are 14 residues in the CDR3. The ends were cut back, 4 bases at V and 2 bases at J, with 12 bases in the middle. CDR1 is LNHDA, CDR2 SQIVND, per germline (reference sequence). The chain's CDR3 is CASSNLGGPYEQYF. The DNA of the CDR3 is TGTGCCAGTAGTAACCTCGGGGGACCCTACGAGCAGTACTTC.

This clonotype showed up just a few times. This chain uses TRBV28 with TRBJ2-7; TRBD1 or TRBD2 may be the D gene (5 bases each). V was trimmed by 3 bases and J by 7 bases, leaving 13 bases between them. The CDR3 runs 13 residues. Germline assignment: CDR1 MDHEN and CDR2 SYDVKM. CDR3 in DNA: TGTGCCAGCAGTTTGCAGGGTCCGGGGGAGCAGTACTTC. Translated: CASSLQGPGEQYF.

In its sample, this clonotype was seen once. The chain's CDR3 is CATTQRGGHNEQFF. DNA of the CDR3: TGTGCCACTACCCAGCGGGGGGGCCACAATGAGCAGTTCTTC. The chain joins TRBV3-1 to TRBJ2-1; the match to TRBD2 covers 10 bases. The germline V gene has CDR1 LGHDT and CDR2 YNNKEL (reference sequence). The trim removed 10 bases at V and 5 bases at J, leaving 8 bases unmatched. The CDR3 covers 14 residues.

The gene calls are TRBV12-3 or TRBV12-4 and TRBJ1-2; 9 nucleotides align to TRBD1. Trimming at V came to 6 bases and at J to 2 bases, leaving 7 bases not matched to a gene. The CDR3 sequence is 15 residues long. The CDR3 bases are TGTGCCAGCAGAGAAACCGGGACAGGGAACTATGGCTACACCTTC. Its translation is CASRETGTGNYGYTF.

CDR3 DNA sequence: TGTGCCATCACCTCCCCGGGAAAATATGGCTACACCTTC. Translating it yields CAITSPGKYGYTF. The chain has TRBV10-3 and TRBJ1-2; no definite D call. The V end lost 7 bases, the J end lost 5 bases, and 14 bases lay between the germline ends. Germline CDR1 and CDR2: ENHRY and SYGVKD. The CDR3 covers 13 residues.

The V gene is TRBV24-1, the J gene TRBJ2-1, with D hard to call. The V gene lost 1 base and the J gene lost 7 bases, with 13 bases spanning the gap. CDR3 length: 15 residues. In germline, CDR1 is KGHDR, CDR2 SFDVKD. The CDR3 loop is CATSDFGQAWNEQFF. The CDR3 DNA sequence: TGTGCCACCAGTGATTTTGGGCAGGCCTGGAATGAGCAGTTCTTC.

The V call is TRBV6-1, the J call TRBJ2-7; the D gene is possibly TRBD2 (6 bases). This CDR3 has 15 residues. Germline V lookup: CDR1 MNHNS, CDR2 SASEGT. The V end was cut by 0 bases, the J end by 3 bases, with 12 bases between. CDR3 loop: CASSEASLAFYEQYF. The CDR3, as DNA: TGTGCCAGCAGTGAAGCGTCCCTAGCGTTCTACGAGCAGTACTTC.

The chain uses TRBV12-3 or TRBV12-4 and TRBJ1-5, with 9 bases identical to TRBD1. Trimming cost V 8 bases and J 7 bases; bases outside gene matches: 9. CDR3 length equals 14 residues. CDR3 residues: CASGQTGGEQPQHF. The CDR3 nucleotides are TGTGCCAGCGGGCAGACAGGGGGGGAACAGCCCCAGCATTTT.

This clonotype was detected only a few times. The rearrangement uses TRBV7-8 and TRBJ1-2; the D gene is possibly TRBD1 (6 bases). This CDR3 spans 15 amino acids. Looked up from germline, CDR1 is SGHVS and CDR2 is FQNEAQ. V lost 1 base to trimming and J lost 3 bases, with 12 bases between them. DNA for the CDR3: TGTGCCAGCAGCTTAGAGGAGGGGGTACACTATGGCTACACCTTC. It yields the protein CASSLEEGVHYGYTF.

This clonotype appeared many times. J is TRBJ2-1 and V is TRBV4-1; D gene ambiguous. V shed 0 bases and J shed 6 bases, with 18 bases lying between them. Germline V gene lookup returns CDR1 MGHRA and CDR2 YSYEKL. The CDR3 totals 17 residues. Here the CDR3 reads CASSQDGTGMRGNEQFF. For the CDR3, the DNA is TGCGCCAGCAGCCAAGATGGTACGGGTATGCGCGGCAATGAGCAGTTCTTC.

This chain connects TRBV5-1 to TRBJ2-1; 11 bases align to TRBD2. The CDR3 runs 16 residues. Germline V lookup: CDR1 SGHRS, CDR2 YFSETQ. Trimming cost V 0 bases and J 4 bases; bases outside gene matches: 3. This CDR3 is CASSLEPSGRYNEQFF. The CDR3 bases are TGCGCCAGCAGCTTGGAACCTAGCGGGAGGTACAATGAGCAGTTCTTC.

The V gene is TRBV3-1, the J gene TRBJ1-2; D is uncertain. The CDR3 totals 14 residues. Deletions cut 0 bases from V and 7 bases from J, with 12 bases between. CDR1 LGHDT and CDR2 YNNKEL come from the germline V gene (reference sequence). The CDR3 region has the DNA TGTGCCAGCAGCCAAGATCAGGCAGGCCGTGGCTACACCTTC. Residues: CASSQDQAGRGYTF.

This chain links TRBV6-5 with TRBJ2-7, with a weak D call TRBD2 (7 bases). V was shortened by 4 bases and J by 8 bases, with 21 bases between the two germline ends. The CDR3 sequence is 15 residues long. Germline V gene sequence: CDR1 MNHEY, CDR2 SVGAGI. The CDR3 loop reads CASSSGTTGASKQYF. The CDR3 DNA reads TGTGCCAGCAGTTCAGGGACTACGGGGGCCTCAAAGCAGTACTTC.

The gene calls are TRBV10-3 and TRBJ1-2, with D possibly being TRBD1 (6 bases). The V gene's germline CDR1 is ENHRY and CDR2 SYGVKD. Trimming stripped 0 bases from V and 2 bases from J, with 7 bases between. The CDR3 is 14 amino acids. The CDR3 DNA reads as TGTGCCATCAGTGAGTCGAGGGGGAACTATGGCTACACCTTC. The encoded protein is CAISESRGNYGYTF.

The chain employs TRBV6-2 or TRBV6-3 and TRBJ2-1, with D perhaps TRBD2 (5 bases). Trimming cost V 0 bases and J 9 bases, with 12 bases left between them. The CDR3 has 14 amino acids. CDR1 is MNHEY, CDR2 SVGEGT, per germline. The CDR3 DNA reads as TGTGCCAGCAGTTACTCCCCCGAGGGCAGTGAGCAGTTCTTC. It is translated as CASSYSPEGSEQFF.

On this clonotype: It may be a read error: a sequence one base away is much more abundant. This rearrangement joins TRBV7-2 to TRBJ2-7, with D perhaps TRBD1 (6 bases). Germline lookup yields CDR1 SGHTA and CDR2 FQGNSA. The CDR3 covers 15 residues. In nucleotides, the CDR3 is TGTGCCGGCAGCCAAGGGGACATAGTCTCTTACGAGCAGTACTTC. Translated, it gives CAGSQGDIVSYEQYF.

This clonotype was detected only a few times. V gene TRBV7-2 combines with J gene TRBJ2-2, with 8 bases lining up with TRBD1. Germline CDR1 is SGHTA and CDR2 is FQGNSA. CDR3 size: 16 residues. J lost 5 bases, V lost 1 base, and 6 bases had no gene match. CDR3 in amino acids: CASSLGQGLRTGELFF. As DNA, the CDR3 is TGTGCCAGCAGCTTAGGACAGGGGTTGAGGACCGGGGAGCTGTTTTTT.

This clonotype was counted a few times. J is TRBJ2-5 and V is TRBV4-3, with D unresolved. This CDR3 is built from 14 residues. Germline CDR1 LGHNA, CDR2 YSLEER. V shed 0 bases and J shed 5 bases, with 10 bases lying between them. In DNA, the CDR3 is TGCGCCAGCAGCCAAGAGACATTAGGGGAGACCCAGTACTTC. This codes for CASSQETLGETQYF.

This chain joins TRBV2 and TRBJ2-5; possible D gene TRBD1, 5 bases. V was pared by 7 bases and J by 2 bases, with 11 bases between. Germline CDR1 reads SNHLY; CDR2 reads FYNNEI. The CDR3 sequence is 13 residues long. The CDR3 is CASKRQTQETQYF. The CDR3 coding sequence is TGTGCCAGCAAGAGACAGACTCAAGAGACCCAGTACTTC.